The 22 T cell receptor beta chains in this list originate from one sample, sequenced in a study of human T cells and chemical hapten exposure. TCRdb re-called the RACE reads through MiXCR, storing one row per CDR3 protein. The sample consists of about 200,000 distinct CDR3 sequences, around 25% of them appearing once. The time point denotes: patch test 3, about 24 weeks after DPC sensitization. Described treatment: therapeutic diphenylcyclopropenone sensitization with weekly scalp DPC. The input for sequencing was whole blood, taken in connection with sensitization to the hapten diphenylcyclopropenone (DPC). These receptors were obtained from a woman aged 40 to 50 with alopecia areata. Some clones in this sample may be carry-over from other donors' samples.

The chain employs TRBV5-6 and TRBJ2-3; TRBD2 is a possible D gene (6 bases). Germline lookup yields CDR1 SGHDT and CDR2 YYEEEE. V shed 4 bases and J shed 3 bases, with 12 bases lying between them. This CDR3 has 14 amino acids. CDR3 nucleotide sequence: TGTGCCAGCAGCACAGGAGGGAGGACAGATACGCAGTATTTT. This encodes CASSTGGRTDTQYF.

The genes are TRBV29-1 and TRBJ2-4; 10 positions match TRBD2. The CDR3 consists of 12 residues. Germline V CDR1 and CDR2: SQVTM, ANQGSEA. V lost 6 bases to trimming and J lost 5 bases; unmatched junction nucleotides: 1. The CDR3 sequence: CSVSGGENIQYF. The CDR3, as DNA: TGCAGCGTAAGCGGGGGGGAAAACATTCAGTACTTC.

This chain uses TRBV28 with TRBJ2-5; TRBD2 agrees at 8 bases. The junction had 14 bases not matched to a gene; V was cut back by 10 bases and J by 4 bases. CDR3 length: 15 residues. From germline, CDR1 is MDHEN and CDR2 SYDVKM. The CDR3 loop is CATGREGLIAETQYF. CDR3 coding DNA: TGTGCCACAGGCCGGGAGGGCCTTATTGCAGAGACCCAGTACTTC. Full variable domain (missing parts from reference TRBV28 and TRBJ2-5): DVKVTQSSRYLVKRTGEKVFLECVQDMDHENMFWYRQDPGLGLRLIYFSYDVKMKEKGDIPEGYSVSREKKERFSLILESASTNQTSMYLCATGREGLIAETQYFGPGTRLLVL.

This clonotype was counted only a few times. V is TRBV7-9 and J is TRBJ1-2; D gene uncertain. V lost 5 bases and J 7 bases, leaving 20 bases between the germline ends. CDR1 and CDR2 from the germline V gene are SEHNR and FQNEAQ (reference sequence). The CDR3 length is 15 residues. CDR3 bases: TGTGCCAGCAGCCCCGAAGGTTGGGCAGTCCGTGGCTACACCTTC. Its protein is CASSPEGWAVRGYTF.

This clonotype was counted between two and nine times. The chain combines TRBV11-3 with TRBJ2-1, with D maybe TRBD2 (6 bases). V was cut by 4 bases and J by 7 bases, with 14 bases left in between. This CDR3 spans 14 amino acids. Germline-derived CDR1 and CDR2 are SGHNT and YENEEA. CDR3 sequence reads: CASSSRSGTNEQFF. For the CDR3, the DNA is TGTGCCAGCAGCTCCCGCTCCGGGACTAATGAGCAGTTCTTC.

As DNA, the CDR3 is TGTGCCAGCAGTGAACTTGGCGGGGGGGGAGATACGCAGTATTTT. Protein: CASSELGGGGDTQYF. The rearrangement links TRBV6-1 to TRBJ2-3; TRBD2 matches 9 bases. CDR3 length equals 15 residues. With V trimmed by 2 bases and J by 5 bases, 5 bases remained unmatched. Germline CDR1 MNHNS, CDR2 SASEGT.

This rearrangement joins TRBV27 to TRBJ2-7, with TRBD1 identical over 9 bases. The CDR3 has 16 residues. V lost 6 bases and J lost 2; bases outside the gene matches: 11. Germline lookup yields CDR1 MNHEY and CDR2 SMNVEV (reference sequence). CDR3 region: CASRHQGQGRAYEQYF. The CDR3 bases are TGTGCCAGCAGGCACCAGGGACAGGGACGGGCCTACGAGCAGTACTTC.

The chain recombines TRBV5-1 with TRBJ2-2, with unresolved D. This CDR3 region has 15 residues. V lost 0 bases, J lost 1 base, and 7 bases lay in between. Germline CDR1 SGHRS, CDR2 YFSETQ. The CDR3 DNA follows: TGCGCCAGCAGCTTGGTCACGGGGAACACCGGGGAGCTGTTTTTT. Amino acids: CASSLVTGNTGELFF.

The chain recombines TRBV29-1 with TRBJ2-7, with TRBD2 matching over 13 bases. The CDR3 runs to 15 residues. The ends lost 4 bases at V and 4 bases at J; junction bases unmatched: 7. The germline V gene encodes CDR1 SQVTM and CDR2 ANQGSEA. CDR3 nucleotide sequence: TGCAGCGTTGTGGGTACTAGCGGGAGGGGATACGAGCAGTACTTC. Protein: CSVVGTSGRGYEQYF.

V usage is TRBV9 and J usage is TRBJ2-3; D is ambiguous. Germline V gene data show CDR1 as SGDLS and CDR2 as YYNGEE. CDR3 length equals 14 residues. V lost 0 bases and J lost 2, with 7 bases in between. CDR3 in DNA: TGTGCCAGCAGCGTAGCTACTAACACAGATACGCAGTATTTT. Translation: CASSVATNTDTQYF.

The genes are TRBV30 and TRBJ2-5, with D maybe TRBD2 (6 bases). Germline CDR1 and CDR2: GTSNPN and SVGIG (reference sequence). Trimming shortened V by 5 bases and J by 5 bases, and 15 bases separated the two germline ends. The CDR3 has 13 residues. The CDR3 DNA sequence: TGTGCCTGGTCCCTAGCGTGGGGGGAGACCCAGTACTTC. This gives the protein CAWSLAWGETQYF.

V usage is TRBV20-1 and J usage is TRBJ2-1; TRBD2 matches at 11 bases. This CDR3 contains 16 residues. Trimming removed 5 bases from V and 2 bases from J; junction bases left unmatched: 8. Germline V gene sequence: CDR1 DFQATT, CDR2 SNEGSKA (reference sequence). Here the CDR3 reads CSAQNSGRGAYNEQFF. The CDR3 coding sequence is TGCAGTGCTCAGAATAGCGGGAGGGGGGCCTACAATGAGCAGTTCTTC.

The rearrangement links TRBV12-3 or TRBV12-4 to TRBJ1-6; D may be TRBD1 (6 bases). The CDR3 totals 14 residues. The V end lost 3 bases, the J end lost 5 bases, and 8 bases lay between the germline ends. CDR3 sequence reads: CASSLQGNNSPLHF. The CDR3 nucleotides are TGTGCCAGCAGTTTGCAGGGGAATAATTCACCCCTCCACTTT.

This chain uses TRBV6-2 or TRBV6-3 with TRBJ1-5; D is undetermined. This CDR3 comprises 14 residues. Germline-derived CDR1 and CDR2 are MNHEY and SVGEGT. Trimming took 5 bases from V and 6 from J, leaving 14 bases between them. Here the CDR3 reads CASSLRVSSQPQHF. DNA of the CDR3: TGTGCCAGCAGTCTGAGGGTCTCGAGTCAGCCCCAGCATTTT.

The rearrangement links TRBV6-5 to TRBJ2-3; 7 bases match TRBD1. Germline V gene data show CDR1 as MNHEY and CDR2 as SVGAGI. The trim removed 6 bases at V and 1 base at J, leaving 4 bases unmatched. This CDR3 contains 14 residues. The CDR3 loop is CASRADRGTDTQYF. CDR3 in DNA: TGTGCCAGCAGAGCAGACAGGGGCACAGATACGCAGTATTTT.

The V call is TRBV29-1, the J call TRBJ1-2; no definite D call. Trimming shortened V by 3 bases and J by 1 base, and 9 bases separated the two germline ends. Germline V gene lookup returns CDR1 SQVTM and CDR2 ANQGSEA. The CDR3 sequence is 13 residues long. The DNA of the CDR3 is TGCAGCGTTGATAAGGGAGTTAACTATGGCTACACCTTC. Its protein product is CSVDKGVNYGYTF.

This clonotype has a handful of counts. The chain has TRBV6-2 or TRBV6-3 and TRBJ1-6; 7 bases match TRBD1. In germline, CDR1 is MNHEY, CDR2 SVGEGT. The CDR3 length is 14 residues. The J segment lost 10 bases and the V segment lost 6 bases, leaving 9 bases of the junction unmatched. In nucleotides, the CDR3 is TGTGCCAGCAGCCCAGCGACAGGGTTCTCACCCCTCCACTTT. Translated, it gives CASSPATGFSPLHF.

V is TRBV7-2 and J is TRBJ1-6; D is unclear. The CDR3 sequence is 13 residues long. Germline V lookup: CDR1 SGHTA, CDR2 FQGNSA. Trimming left V 1 base short and J 10 bases short, with 8 bases between. CDR3 sequence reads: CASSLGITSPLHF. Written as DNA, the CDR3 is TGTGCCAGCAGCTTAGGTATTACGTCACCCCTCCACTTT.

This clonotype was observed a few times. This chain links TRBV24-1 with TRBJ2-1; TRBD2 agrees at 8 bases. J was trimmed by 6 bases and V by 3 bases; bases with no gene match: 12. The CDR3 has 17 amino acids. CDR1 and CDR2 (germline): KGHDR, SFDVKD. CDR3 sequence reads: CATSDPPKSGRANEQFF. DNA for the CDR3: TGTGCCACCAGTGATCCCCCCAAGAGCGGGAGAGCCAATGAGCAGTTCTTC.

The sample holds a few counts of this clonotype. The CDR3 sequence: CASRPTGTSGASSYNEQFF. In DNA, the CDR3 is TGTGCCAGCAGACCCACCGGGACTAGCGGGGCGAGCTCCTACAATGAGCAGTTCTTC. The V call is TRBV12-3 or TRBV12-4, the J call TRBJ2-1; 13 nucleotides agree with TRBD2. V dropped 6 bases and J dropped 0; count of bases not matched to a gene: 11. The CDR3 consists of 19 residues.

V is TRBV4-3 and J is TRBJ1-4; D ambiguous. The CDR3 has 15 residues. V lost 0 bases and J 4 bases, leaving 9 bases between the germline ends. Germline V gene sequence: CDR1 LGHNA, CDR2 YSLEER. The CDR3 region has the DNA TGCGCCAGCAGCCAAGATGGAGGGTATAATGAAAAACTGTTTTTT. Translation gives CASSQDGGYNEKLFF.

The chain couples TRBV6-2 or TRBV6-3 to TRBJ2-3, with 10 bases aligning to TRBD2. V trimming: 10 bases; J trimming: 1 base; junction bases outside the gene matches: 8. The CDR3 consists of 15 residues. CDR1 MNHEY and CDR2 SVGEGT come from the germline V gene. CDR3 amino acids: CANSVAGGGTDTQYF. CDR3 in DNA: TGTGCCAACAGCGTAGCGGGAGGCGGCACAGATACGCAGTATTTT.